This T cell receptor beta chain was retrieved from a study of CD8+CD57+ T cells in acquired aplastic anemia (dated by TCRdb to 2017 to 2018). With regard to the full study: DNA extracted from sorted CD4+ and CD8+ cells had a mean of about 3.3 ug, with a range of roughly 0.2 to 30 ug. CD8+CD57+ expansion was defined as frequency above the mean frequency observed in healthy subjects. On the study overall, not on this receptor specifically: No significant difference in CD8+ Simpson's diversity was found between patients and healthy controls (P=0.060). Although around 30 CD8+ CDR3 sequences were shared by patients and controls, these sequences appeared highly expressed in patients and within the immunodominant clones of patients.

Expansion of CD8+CD57+ cells had been shown by flow cytometry in the patients chosen for sequencing. Every patient had severe acquired aplastic anemia, diagnosed using the International Study of Aplastic Anemia and Agranulocytosis and Camitta criteria. Patients had received no therapy at the time of blood sampling. The study deep-sequenced TCR repertoires of sorted CD4+ and CD8+ blood T cells from severe aplastic anemia patients and healthy subjects. Patients were enrolled in the USA under clinicaltrials.gov protocols 00001620, 01623167, 00001397, 00071045, 00081523 and 00961064. Ficoll-Paque density gradient centrifugation was used to isolate peripheral blood mononuclear cells. Before DNA extraction, CD4+ and CD8+ T cells were sorted with FACS or magnetic beads. A remark on this clonotype: No cognate antigen has been identified for it. There are no base qualities to consult, and no much larger clone falls within one base.

Genomic DNA was used as template for profiling of TCR beta VDJ combinations and CDR3 sequences. An Illumina HiSeq 2000 was the platform used for TCR repertoire sequencing. Regarding the original processing steps: TRBV/TRBJ rearrangement plots, CDR3 size and DJ length profiles, and Simpson's diversity index were used to assess repertoires. Whichever DNA sequence was most abundant in the deep sequencing data was defined as the immunodominant clone. CDR3 amino acid sequences were screened for sharing across subjects and were compared with published repertoires and the VDJdb database. The public reads were run again by TCRdb, first through fastp at Q25 and then through MiXCR, and only productive beta chains were kept. A single entry per CDR3 protein holds the most common genes and DNA from its merged rows. The V and J calls reflect TCRdb's pipeline rather than the authors' work. The sample yields about 200,000 distinct CDR3 sequences; about 62% were counted once. The top ten constitute roughly 53% of the sample.

Reading the germline V gene (reference sequence) gives CDR1 SGHAT and CDR2 FQDESV. Trimming takes 1 base from V and 2 bases from J, and the germline ends sit 14 bases apart. The CDR3 starts with the cysteine, ends with the phenylalanine, and has 17 residues. The retained sequence is limited to the CDR3, 51 bases, with the frame set at the first base. Sequencing input: sorted CD4+, CD8+, or CD8+CD57+ T cells (not recorded which) from PBMCs. This sequence was found in a human donor with aplastic anemia. This sequence uses TRBV11-1 and TRBJ2-2; a weak D assignment points to TRBD1 (5 bases agree). CDR3 reads: CASSLEVSGQNTGELFF. DNA sequence: TGTGCCAGCAGCTTAGAGGTGTCTGGACAAAACACCGGGGAGCTGTTTTTT.